This T cell receptor beta chain is from a study of blood T cell repertoires in COVID-19. Background on the study: Donors in the United States, Italy and Spain gave samples during acute or convalescent COVID-19.

The germline gives CDR1 MNHEY, CDR2 SMNVEV (reference sequence). The CDR3 totals 17 residues. V lost 3 bases to trimming and J lost 5 bases, with 17 bases between them. As handled by the study authors: Nucleated cell number was recorded as an estimate derived from reference gene primer amplification. Data came from immunoSEQ multiplex PCR; TCRdb stores just in-frame clones and leaves some out. The DNA was the basis for D and trimming; V, J and clone size are from that table. The table records 150,000 to 200,000 clones, 92% of them present only once. Seattle enrolled patients during active infection and tracked them longitudinally.

The clonotype originates from a man aged 25 to 45 with COVID-19, enrolled during active disease. The sample consisted of peripheral blood. V gene TRBV27 combines with J gene TRBJ1-6; TRBD1 is a possible D gene (5 bases). The CDR3 sequence: CASSFRGGSGDNSPLHF. Here the CDR3 DNA reads TGTGCCAGCAGTTTCCGGGGGGGATCTGGGGATAATTCACCCCTCCACTTT.